Ten or more counts support the clone carrying this T cell receptor (beta chain). The data are from a study of T cells after yellow fever vaccination. The CDR3 totals 15 residues. Trimming cost V 4 bases and J 4 bases, with 15 bases left between them. Germline lookup yields CDR1 SGHVS and CDR2 FNYEAQ. TCRdb fed the 5' RACE reads into MiXCR, producing one record per CDR3 protein. The profile covers roughly 120,000 distinct CDR3 sequences, with around 7.7% appearing a single time and roughly 2.6% taken by the ten largest. The rearrangement uses TRBV7-6 and TRBJ2-3; D could derive from TRBD1 or TRBD2 (5 bases each). This clonotype was obtained from a man between 18 and 29 years old who received the YFV17D yellow fever vaccine. The material sequenced was CD4+ T cells sorted from PBMCs, taken less than 11 days after the first yellow fever vaccination. This CDR3 is CASSYPGRGADTQYF. Here the CDR3 DNA reads TGTGCCAGCAGCTACCCCGGACGAGGGGCAGATACGCAGTATTTT. The full variable domain, rest sourced from reference TRBV7-6 and TRBJ2-3, is GAGVSQSPRYKVTKRGQDVALRCDPISGHVSLYWYRQALGQGPEFLTYFNYEAQQDKSGLPNDRFSAERPEGSISTLTIQRTEQRDSAMYRCASSYPGRGADTQYFGPGTRLTVL.